The clone carrying this T cell receptor beta chain was seen only once. Localized lung adenocarcinoma, a non-small cell lung cancer, affected the donors. CDR3 size: 17 residues. Germline CDR1 MNHNS, CDR2 SASEGT. This specimen comes from a study of CD4 and CD8 cells across lung adenocarcinoma regions. TCRdb independently ran MiXCR on the PCR reads; one entry per CDR3 protein. The sample holds about 19,000 distinct CDR3 sequences; less than 70% are singletons and the top ten take about 25%. The clonotype was recovered from a female donor with lung adenocarcinoma. The CD4 and CD8 labels of this study may be unreliable. The chain couples TRBV6-1 to TRBJ2-1, with 7 bases aligning to TRBD1. The J call is uncertain, as TRBJ2-3 better fits the DNA end. Sample: CD8+ T cells from the center of a lung tumor. CDR3 sequence (DNA): TGTGCCAGCCAGAGGGGGCTGGGGGCGGGTAGCCAAGATACGCAGTATTTT. Translation: CASQRGLGAGSQDTQYF.